This TCR beta chain was observed in a study of cytomegalovirus exposure and HLA in healthy donors. In the PCR, 60 Vbeta and 13 Jbeta primers were used. The protocol was immunoSEQ multiplex PCR, while the TCRdb copy is restricted to in-frame clones and leaves out a portion. Found here are 50,000 or so clones; the top ten clones hold approximately 10%. For this clone: What it binds is not known.

Study-wide findings and caveats: It was reported in a later analysis that an Asian-associated ancestry cluster showed fewer N-insertions than the 666-donor mean. A missense variant in DCLRE1C was later tied to TCR beta V- and J-gene trimming.

The CDR3 extends over 17 amino acids. The junction had 4 bases not matched to a gene; V was cut back by 0 bases and J by 4 bases. Germline CDR1 reads SGHVS; CDR2 reads FNYEAQ. The sequence was collected from a man aged 45-65 years in good health and CMV-seropositive. V is TRBV7-6 and J is TRBJ2-5; TRBD2 matches at 14 bases. The sequenced material came from PBMCs. CDR3: CASSLAPGLAGGETQYF. Here the CDR3 DNA reads TGTGCCAGCAGCTTAGCCCCAGGACTAGCGGGGGGAGAGACCCAGTACTTC.